This T cell receptor beta chain was identified during a study of patients and donors after allogeneic stem cell transplantation. The CDR3 totals 15 residues. V was pared by 3 bases and J by 0 bases, with 9 bases between. TCRdb analysed the RT-PCR reads with MiXCR anew, one entry per CDR3 protein. The repertoire consists of about 960,000 distinct CDR3 sequences, with about a sixth occurring once and the leading ten covering 5.5% to 6.5%. The sequencing sample was made of blood, either unsorted or a sorted T cell fraction (not recorded which). The rearrangement joins TRBV12-3 or TRBV12-4 to TRBJ2-1; no firm D call. This TCR derives from a human donor who was either an allogeneic HSCT recipient or a stem cell or donor lymphocyte infusion donor (not recorded which). It is not recorded whose cells these are; they may come from a transplant donor. The CDR3 sequence is CASSLWKSSYNEQFF. The CDR3 DNA reads as TGTGCCAGCAGTTTGTGGAAAAGCTCCTACAATGAGCAGTTCTTC.